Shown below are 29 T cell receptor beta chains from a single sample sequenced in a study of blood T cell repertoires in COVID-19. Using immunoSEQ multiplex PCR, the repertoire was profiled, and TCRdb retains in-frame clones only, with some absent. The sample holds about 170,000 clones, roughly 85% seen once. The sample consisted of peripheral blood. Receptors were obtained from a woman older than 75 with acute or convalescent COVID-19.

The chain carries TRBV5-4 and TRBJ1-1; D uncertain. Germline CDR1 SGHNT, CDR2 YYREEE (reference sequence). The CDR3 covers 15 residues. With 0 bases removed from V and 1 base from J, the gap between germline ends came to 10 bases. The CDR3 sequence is CASSLVGRENTEAFF. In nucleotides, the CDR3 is TGTGCCAGCAGCTTGGTAGGGCGGGAGAACACTGAAGCTTTCTTT.

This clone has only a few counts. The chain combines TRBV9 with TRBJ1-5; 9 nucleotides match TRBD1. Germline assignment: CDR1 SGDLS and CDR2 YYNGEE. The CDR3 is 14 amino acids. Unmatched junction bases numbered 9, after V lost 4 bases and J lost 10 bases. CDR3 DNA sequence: TGTGCCAGCAGCCCGGGGACAGGGAGGGAACCCCAGCATTTT. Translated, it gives CASSPGTGREPQHF.

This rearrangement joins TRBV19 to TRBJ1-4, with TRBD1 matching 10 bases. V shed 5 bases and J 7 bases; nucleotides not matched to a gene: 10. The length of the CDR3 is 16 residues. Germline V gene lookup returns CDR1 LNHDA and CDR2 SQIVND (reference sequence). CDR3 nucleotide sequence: TGTGCCAGTAGTGACGGACAGGGGGACCGTTCTGAAAAACTGTTTTTT. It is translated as CASSDGQGDRSEKLFF.

The CDR3 here is CASSSKFGTSGEKLFF. In nucleotides, the CDR3 is TGTGCCAGCAGTTCTAAATTCGGGACATCGGGTGAAAAACTGTTTTTT. This sequence joins TRBV28 and TRBJ1-4, with D possibly TRBD1 on 6 matching bases. CDR1 MDHEN and CDR2 SYDVKM come from the germline V gene. V lost 4 bases, J lost 7 bases, and 19 bases lay in between. The CDR3 length is 16 residues.

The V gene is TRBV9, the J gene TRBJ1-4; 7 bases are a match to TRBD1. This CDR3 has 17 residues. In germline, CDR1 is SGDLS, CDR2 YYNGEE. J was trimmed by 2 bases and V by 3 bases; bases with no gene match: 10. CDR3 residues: CASSARQGVGTNEKLFF. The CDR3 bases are TGTGCCAGCAGCGCCCGACAGGGTGTCGGGACTAATGAAAAACTGTTTTTT.

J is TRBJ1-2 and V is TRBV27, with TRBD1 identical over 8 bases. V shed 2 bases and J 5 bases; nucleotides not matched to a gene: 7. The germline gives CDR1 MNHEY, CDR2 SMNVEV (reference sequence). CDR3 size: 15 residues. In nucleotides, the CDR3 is TGTGCCAGCAGTTTAGGGGCAGGGGGCCCTTATGGCTACACCTTC. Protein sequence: CASSLGAGGPYGYTF.

CDR3 protein: CASAALYGYTF. For the CDR3, the DNA is TGTGCCAGTGCGGCTCTCTATGGCTACACCTTC. This chain joins TRBV7-2 and TRBJ1-2; unclear D gene. There are 11 residues in the CDR3. Germline V gives CDR1 SGHTA, CDR2 FQGNSA. Trimming pared 9 bases from V and 4 bases from J, leaving 9 bases between.

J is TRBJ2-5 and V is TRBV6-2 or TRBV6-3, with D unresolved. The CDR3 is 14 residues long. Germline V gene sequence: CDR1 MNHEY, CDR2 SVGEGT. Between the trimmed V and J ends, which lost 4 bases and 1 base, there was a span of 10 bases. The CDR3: CASSSPPVQETQYF. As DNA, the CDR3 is TGTGCCAGCAGTTCTCCACCGGTCCAAGAGACCCAGTACTTC.

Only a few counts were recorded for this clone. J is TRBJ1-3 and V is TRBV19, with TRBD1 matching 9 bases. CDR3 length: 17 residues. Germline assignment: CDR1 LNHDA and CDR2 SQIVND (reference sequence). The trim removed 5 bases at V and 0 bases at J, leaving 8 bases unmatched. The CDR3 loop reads CASSLRPGQGSGNTIYF. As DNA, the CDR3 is TGTGCCAGTAGTCTTCGCCCGGGACAGGGCTCTGGAAACACCATATATTTT.

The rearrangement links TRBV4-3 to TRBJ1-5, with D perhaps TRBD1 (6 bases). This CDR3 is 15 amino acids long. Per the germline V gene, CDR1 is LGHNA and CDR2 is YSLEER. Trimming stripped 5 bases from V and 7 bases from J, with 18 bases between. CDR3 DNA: TGCGCCAGCAGCGAAATGGCGGGGGGCGCGCAGCCCCAGCATTTT. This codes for CASSEMAGGAQPQHF.

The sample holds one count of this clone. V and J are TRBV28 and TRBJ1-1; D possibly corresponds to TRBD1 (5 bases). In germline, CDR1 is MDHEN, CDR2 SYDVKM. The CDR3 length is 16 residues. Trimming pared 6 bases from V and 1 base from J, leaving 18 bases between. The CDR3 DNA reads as TGTGCCAGCAGGGTATTCTCGGGGGGGAGGAACACTGAAGCTTTCTTT. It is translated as CASRVFSGGRNTEAFF. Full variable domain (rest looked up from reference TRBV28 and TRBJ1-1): DVKVTQSSRYLVKRTGEKVFLECVQDMDHENMFWYRQDPGLGLRLIYFSYDVKMKEKGDIPEGYSVSREKKERFSLILESASTNQTSMYLCASRVFSGGRNTEAFFGQGTRLTVV.

The CDR3 sequence is CAISTQGVHGYTF. The DNA of the CDR3 is TGTGCCATCAGTACACAGGGTGTCCATGGCTACACCTTC. This rearrangement joins TRBV10-3 to TRBJ1-2; TRBD1 might be the D (6 bases). The CDR3 consists of 13 residues. Per germline, CDR1 ENHRY and CDR2 SYGVKD. The ends were cut back, 5 bases at V and 6 bases at J, with 13 bases in the middle.

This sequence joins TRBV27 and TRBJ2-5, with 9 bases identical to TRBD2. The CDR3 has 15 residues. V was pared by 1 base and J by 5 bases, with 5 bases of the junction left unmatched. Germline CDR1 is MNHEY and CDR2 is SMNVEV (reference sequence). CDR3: CASSLYAGGRETQYF. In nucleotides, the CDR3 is TGTGCCAGCAGTTTATACGCGGGGGGGCGTGAGACCCAGTACTTC.

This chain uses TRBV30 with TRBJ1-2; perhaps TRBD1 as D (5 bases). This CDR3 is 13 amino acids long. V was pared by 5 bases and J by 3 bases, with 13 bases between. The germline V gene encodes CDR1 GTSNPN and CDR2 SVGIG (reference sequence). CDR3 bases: TGTGCCTGGTCCCCAGGGCTAGACTATGGCTACACCTTC. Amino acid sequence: CAWSPGLDYGYTF.

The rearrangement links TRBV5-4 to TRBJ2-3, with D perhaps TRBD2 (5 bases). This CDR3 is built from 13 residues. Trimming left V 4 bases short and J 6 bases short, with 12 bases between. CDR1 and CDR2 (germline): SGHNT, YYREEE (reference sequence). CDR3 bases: TGTGCCAGCAGCCCAGCAAGCGGCGATACGCAGTATTTT. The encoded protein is CASSPASGDTQYF.

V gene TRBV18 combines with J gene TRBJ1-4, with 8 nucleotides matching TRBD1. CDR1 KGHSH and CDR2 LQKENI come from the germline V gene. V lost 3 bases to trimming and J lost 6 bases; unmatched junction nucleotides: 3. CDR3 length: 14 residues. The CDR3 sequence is CASSPRGQDEKLFF. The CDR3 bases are TGTGCCAGCTCACCCAGGGGGCAGGATGAAAAACTGTTTTTT.

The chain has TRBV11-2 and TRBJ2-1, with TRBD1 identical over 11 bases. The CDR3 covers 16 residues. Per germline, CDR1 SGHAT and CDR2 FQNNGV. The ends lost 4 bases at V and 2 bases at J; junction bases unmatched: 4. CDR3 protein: CASSSWTGGAYNEQFF. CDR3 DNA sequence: TGTGCCAGCAGCTCGTGGACAGGGGGCGCCTACAATGAGCAGTTCTTC.

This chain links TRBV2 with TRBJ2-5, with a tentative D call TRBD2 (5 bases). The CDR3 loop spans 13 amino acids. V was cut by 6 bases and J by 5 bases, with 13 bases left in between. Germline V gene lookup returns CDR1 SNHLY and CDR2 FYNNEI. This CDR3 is CASRGTPGETQYF. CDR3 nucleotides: TGTGCCAGCAGGGGTACTCCGGGGGAGACCCAGTACTTC. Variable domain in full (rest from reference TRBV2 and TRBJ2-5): EPEVTQTPSHQVTQMGQEVILRCVPISNHLYFYWYRQILGQKVEFLVSFYNNEISEKSEIFDDQFSVERPDGSNFTLKIRSTKLEDSAMYFCASRGTPGETQYFGPGTRLLVL.

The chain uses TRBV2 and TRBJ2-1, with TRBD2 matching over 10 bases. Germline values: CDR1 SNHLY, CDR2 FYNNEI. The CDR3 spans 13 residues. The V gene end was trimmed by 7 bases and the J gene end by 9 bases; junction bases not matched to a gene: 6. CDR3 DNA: TGTGCCAGCATGAGCGGGAGGGCCGGTGAGCAGTTCTTC. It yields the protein CASMSGRAGEQFF.

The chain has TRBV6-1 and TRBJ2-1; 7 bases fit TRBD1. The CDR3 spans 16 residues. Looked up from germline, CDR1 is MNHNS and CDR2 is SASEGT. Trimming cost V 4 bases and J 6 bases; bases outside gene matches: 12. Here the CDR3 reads CASSGQGNSILNEQFF. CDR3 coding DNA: TGTGCCAGCAGTGGACAGGGAAATTCCATCCTCAATGAGCAGTTCTTC.

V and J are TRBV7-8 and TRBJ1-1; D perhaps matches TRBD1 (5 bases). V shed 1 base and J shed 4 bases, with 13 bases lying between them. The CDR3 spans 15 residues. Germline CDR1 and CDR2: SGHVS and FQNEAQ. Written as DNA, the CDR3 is TGTGCCAGCAGCTTAGTGGCTGGGGGGAGCACTGAAGCTTTCTTT. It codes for CASSLVAGGSTEAFF.

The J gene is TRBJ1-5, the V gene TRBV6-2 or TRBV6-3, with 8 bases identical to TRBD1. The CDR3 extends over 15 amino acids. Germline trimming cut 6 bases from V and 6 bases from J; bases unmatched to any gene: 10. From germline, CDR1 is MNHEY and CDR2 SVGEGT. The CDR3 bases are TGTGCCAGCAGCGACCGTCAGGGGGCGGTTCAGCCCCAGCATTTT. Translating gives CASSDRQGAVQPQHF.

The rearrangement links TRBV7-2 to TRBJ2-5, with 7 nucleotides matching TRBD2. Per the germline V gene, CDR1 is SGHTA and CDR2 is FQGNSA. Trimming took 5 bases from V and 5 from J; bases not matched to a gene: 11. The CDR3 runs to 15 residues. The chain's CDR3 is CASSVAGRVGETQYF. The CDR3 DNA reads TGTGCCAGCAGCGTGGCGGGGAGGGTAGGCGAGACCCAGTACTTC.

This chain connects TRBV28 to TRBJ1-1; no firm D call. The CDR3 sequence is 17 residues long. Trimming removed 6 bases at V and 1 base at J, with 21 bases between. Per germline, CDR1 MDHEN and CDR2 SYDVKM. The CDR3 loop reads CASSRNGLKVENTEAFF. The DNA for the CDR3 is TGTGCCAGCAGCCGCAACGGACTCAAGGTGGAGAACACTGAAGCTTTCTTT.

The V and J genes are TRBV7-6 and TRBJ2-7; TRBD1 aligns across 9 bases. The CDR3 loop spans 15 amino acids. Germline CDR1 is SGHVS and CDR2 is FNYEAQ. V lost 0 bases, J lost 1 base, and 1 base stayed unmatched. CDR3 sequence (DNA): TGTGCCAGCAGCTTAGCGGACAGGGGATCCTACGAGCAGTACTTC. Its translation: CASSLADRGSYEQYF.

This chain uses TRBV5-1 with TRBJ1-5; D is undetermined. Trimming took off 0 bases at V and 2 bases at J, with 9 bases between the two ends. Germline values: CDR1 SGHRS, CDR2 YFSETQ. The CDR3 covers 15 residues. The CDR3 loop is CASSLEGDGNQPQHF. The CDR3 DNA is TGCGCCAGCAGCTTGGAAGGAGACGGCAATCAGCCCCAGCATTTT.

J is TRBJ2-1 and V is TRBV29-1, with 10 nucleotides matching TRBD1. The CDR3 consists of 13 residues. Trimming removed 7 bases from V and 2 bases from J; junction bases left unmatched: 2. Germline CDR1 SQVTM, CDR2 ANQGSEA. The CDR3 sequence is CSAGQGAYNEQFF. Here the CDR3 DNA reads TGCAGCGCAGGACAGGGGGCCTACAATGAGCAGTTCTTC.

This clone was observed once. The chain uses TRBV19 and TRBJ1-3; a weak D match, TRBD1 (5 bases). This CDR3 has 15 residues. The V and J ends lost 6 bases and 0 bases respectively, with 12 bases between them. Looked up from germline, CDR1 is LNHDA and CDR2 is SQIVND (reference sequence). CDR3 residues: CASRHDSFSGNTIYF. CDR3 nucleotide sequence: TGTGCCAGTAGGCATGACAGTTTCTCTGGAAACACCATATATTTT. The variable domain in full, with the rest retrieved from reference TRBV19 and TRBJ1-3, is DGGITQSPKYLFRKEGQNVTLSCEQNLNHDAMYWYRQDPGQGLRLIYYSQIVNDFQKGDIAEGYSVSREKKESFPLTVTSAQKNPTAFYLCASRHDSFSGNTIYFGEGSWLTVV.

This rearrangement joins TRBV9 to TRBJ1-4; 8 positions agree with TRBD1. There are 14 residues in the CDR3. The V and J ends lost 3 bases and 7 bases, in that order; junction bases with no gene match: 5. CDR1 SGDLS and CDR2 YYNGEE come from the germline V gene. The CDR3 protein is CASSERTGPEKLFF. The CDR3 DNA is TGTGCCAGCAGCGAACGGACAGGGCCTGAAAAACTGTTTTTT.